Following are 27 T cell receptor beta chains from one sample sequenced in a study of shared clonotypes between healthy human individuals. Generated by immunoSEQ multiplex PCR, the TCRdb table keeps only in-frame clones and is missing some. The sample contains approximately 2.4 million clones, around 95% of which appear only once. Sequences were obtained from naive CD4+ T cells sorted from blood. Subset indicated: CD45RA+ positively selected. The receptors stem from a man younger than 35 in good health.

V is TRBV10-3 and J is TRBJ2-1; 12 bases are shared with TRBD1. The CDR3 loop spans 15 amino acids. Trimming at V came to 10 bases and at J to 12 bases, leaving 16 bases not matched to a gene. Germline lookup yields CDR1 ENHRY and CDR2 SYGVKD. CDR3: CATSLPGTGGWGQFF. The CDR3 nucleotides read TGTGCCACGTCCCTCCCCGGGACAGGGGGCTGGGGGCAGTTCTTC.

This sequence joins TRBV28 and TRBJ2-7, with TRBD1 matching 10 bases. Germline values: CDR1 MDHEN, CDR2 SYDVKM. There are 16 residues in the CDR3. Trimming took 3 bases from V and 6 from J; bases not matched to a gene: 11. DNA of the CDR3: TGTGCCAGCAGTTTCTCCGGGACAGGGGTATCTGGCGAGCAGTACTTC. This gives the protein CASSFSGTGVSGEQYF.

The count of this clone is one. CDR3 DNA: TGTGCCAGCAGCACCAGGGGGACAGATACGCAGTATTTT. This codes for CASSTRGTDTQYF. V gene TRBV7-2 combines with J gene TRBJ2-3; 7 bases align to TRBD1. The germline V gene has CDR1 SGHTA and CDR2 FQGNSA. The CDR3 runs to 13 residues. The trim removed 5 bases at V and 3 bases at J, leaving 2 bases unmatched.

For this clone: Other DNA sequences within the sample encode an identical CDR3. The genes are TRBV18 and TRBJ1-6, with 9 positions matching TRBD1. Germline CDR1 KGHSH, CDR2 LQKENI. The CDR3 runs to 16 residues. The J segment lost 7 bases and the V segment lost 1 base, leaving 5 bases of the junction unmatched. This chain's CDR3 is CASSPLPDRGNSPLHF. The CDR3 DNA reads TGTGCCAGCTCACCACTCCCGGACAGGGGAAATTCACCCCTCCACTTT.

This clone has just a few counts. V usage is TRBV5-1 and J usage is TRBJ2-7, with D perhaps matching TRBD1 or TRBD2 (5 bases each). V lost 0 bases and J 2 bases, leaving 12 bases between the germline ends. CDR1 and CDR2 from the germline V gene are SGHRS and YFSETQ. The length of the CDR3 is 15 residues. This CDR3 is CASSLAGTETYEQYF. The CDR3 coding sequence is TGCGCCAGCAGCTTGGCCGGGACGGAAACCTACGAGCAGTACTTC. Variable domain in full (rest from reference TRBV5-1 and TRBJ2-7): KAGVTQTPRYLIKTRGQQVTLSCSPISGHRSVSWYQQTPGQGLQFLFEYFSETQRNKGNFPGRFSGRQFSNSRSEMNVSTLELGDSALYLCASSLAGTETYEQYFGPGTRLTVT.

V usage is TRBV18 and J usage is TRBJ1-5; 7 nucleotides align to TRBD1. This CDR3 has 15 residues. Germline CDR1 and CDR2: KGHSH and LQKENI. V was clipped by 2 bases and J by 4 bases; unmatched bases: 5. The CDR3, as DNA: TGTGCCAGCTCACCAGACAGGGTAGGGAATCAGCCCCAGCATTTT. It codes for CASSPDRVGNQPQHF.

The rearrangement links TRBV5-6 to TRBJ1-2, with D unclear. This CDR3 is 15 amino acids long. Trimming removed 2 bases at V and 4 bases at J, with 15 bases between. CDR1 SGHDT and CDR2 YYEEEE come from the germline V gene. In DNA, the CDR3 is TGTGCCAGCAGCTTCGCCCCGGAATCCCTCTATGGCTACACCTTC. Encoded protein: CASSFAPESLYGYTF.

The J gene is TRBJ1-2, the V gene TRBV20-1; possible D gene TRBD1, 5 bases. This CDR3 has 10 amino acids. Germline V gene data show CDR1 as DFQATT and CDR2 as SNEGSKA (reference sequence). V lost 1 base, J lost 9 bases, and 6 bases lay in between. DNA of the CDR3: TGCAGTGCTAGAGGGGGGAGCTACACCTTC. It yields the protein CSARGGSYTF.

This chain links TRBV11-3 with TRBJ2-4; the match to TRBD1 covers 8 bases. From germline, CDR1 is SGHNT and CDR2 YENEEA. The CDR3 spans 17 residues. The V segment lost 5 bases and the J segment 0 bases; nucleotides outside the gene matches: 9. The CDR3 loop reads CASSPGQGIVAKNIQYF. CDR3 nucleotides: TGTGCCAGCAGCCCCGGACAGGGAATAGTAGCCAAAAACATTCAGTACTTC.

The gene calls are TRBV19 and TRBJ1-6; no reliable D call. The CDR3 sequence is 14 residues long. V lost 0 bases, J lost 9 bases, and 9 bases lay in between. Looked up from germline, CDR1 is LNHDA and CDR2 is SQIVND (reference sequence). CDR3 bases: TGTGCCAGTAGTATAGACCAAGGCCGTTCACCCCTCCACTTT. Protein sequence: CASSIDQGRSPLHF.

As DNA, the CDR3 is TGTGCCAGCTCACCAGTCAGATGGAACTCACCCCTCCACTTT. Protein: CASSPVRWNSPLHF. V and J are TRBV18 and TRBJ1-6; D is uncertain. Germline V lookup: CDR1 KGHSH, CDR2 LQKENI. V gave up 2 bases and J gave up 10 bases, with 12 bases separating them. The CDR3 totals 14 residues.

V and J are TRBV6-6 and TRBJ2-7; 7 nucleotides align to TRBD2. Per the germline V gene, CDR1 is MNHNY and CDR2 is SVGAGI (reference sequence). The CDR3 is 14 amino acids. V lost 3 bases, J lost 2 bases, and 4 bases stayed unmatched. CDR3 bases: TGTGCCAGCAGTTATTGGCTAGCGGCCTACGAGCAGTACTTC. Protein sequence: CASSYWLAAYEQYF.

The genes are TRBV28 and TRBJ2-1; TRBD1 aligns across 7 bases. In germline, CDR1 is MDHEN, CDR2 SYDVKM. This CDR3 region has 14 residues. Unmatched junction bases numbered 4, after V lost 7 bases and J lost 1 base. The DNA for the CDR3 is TGTGCCAGCACGGGACAGTCGTCCTACAATGAGCAGTTCTTC. Protein product: CASTGQSSYNEQFF.

A word on this clone: The sample holds other DNA sequences that translate to the same CDR3. The rearrangement joins TRBV7-2 to TRBJ2-7; D not certain. Looked up from germline, CDR1 is SGHTA and CDR2 is FQGNSA. The CDR3 has 12 amino acids. V lost 5 bases, J lost 1 base, and 6 bases lay in between. CDR3 sequence: CASSPSSYEQYF. CDR3 sequence (DNA): TGTGCCAGCAGCCCATCATCCTACGAGCAGTACTTC.

The chain joins TRBV2 to TRBJ2-5, with 8 bases that match TRBD2. CDR1 is SNHLY, CDR2 FYNNEI, per germline. The CDR3 has 13 amino acids. Unmatched junction bases numbered 3, after V lost 5 bases and J lost 4 bases. CDR3 sequence reads: CASSILAGETQYF. The CDR3 DNA is TGTGCCAGCAGTATTCTAGCGGGAGAGACCCAGTACTTC.

The chain recombines TRBV5-1 with TRBJ2-3, with D unclear. Germline loops: CDR1 SGHRS, CDR2 YFSETQ. The CDR3 covers 12 residues. V was trimmed by 5 bases and J by 7 bases, leaving 11 bases between them. The CDR3 loop reads CASRLDGYTQYF. The CDR3 nucleotides are TGCGCCAGCAGGTTAGACGGATATACGCAGTATTTT.

The chain has TRBV9 and TRBJ2-6; D unclear. Germline CDR1 reads SGDLS; CDR2 reads YYNGEE. The length of the CDR3 is 15 residues. Trimming shortened V by 2 bases and J by 1 base, and 7 bases separated the two germline ends. The CDR3 is CASSVPLSGANVLTF. The CDR3 region has the DNA TGTGCCAGCAGCGTCCCGTTATCTGGGGCCAACGTCCTGACTTTC.

This clone was counted between two and nine times. Other DNA sequences in the same sample also yield this CDR3. The chain carries TRBV27 and TRBJ1-6; unclear D gene. Looked up from germline, CDR1 is MNHEY and CDR2 is SMNVEV (reference sequence). This CDR3 is built from 12 residues. Trimming took 3 bases from V and 8 from J, leaving 5 bases between them. As DNA, the CDR3 is TGTGCCAGCAGTTTTAGGGATTCACCCCTCCACTTT. Its translation: CASSFRDSPLHF.

About this clone: In the same sample, other DNA sequences code for this CDR3. The V gene is TRBV29-1, the J gene TRBJ2-7, with D possibly being TRBD1 or TRBD2 (6 bases each). CDR1 SQVTM and CDR2 ANQGSEA come from the germline V gene. CDR3 size: 13 residues. Deletions cut 6 bases from V and 2 bases from J, with 14 bases between. CDR3 DNA sequence: TGCAGCGTCGCGGGGACACTGACCTACGAGCAGTACTTC. This gives the protein CSVAGTLTYEQYF.

There are a few counts of this clone. The chain couples TRBV7-9 to TRBJ2-3; 10 nucleotides line up with TRBD1. Trimming cost V 1 base and J 4 bases; bases outside gene matches: 2. Looked up from germline, CDR1 is SEHNR and CDR2 is FQNEAQ (reference sequence). The CDR3 sequence is 15 residues long. The CDR3 protein is CASSLGDRGSDTQYF. In DNA, the CDR3 is TGTGCCAGCAGCTTAGGGGACAGGGGATCAGATACGCAGTATTTT.

The rearrangement uses TRBV7-9 and TRBJ1-5; no clear D. The CDR3 totals 13 residues. V lost 5 bases, J lost 9 bases, and 14 bases lay in between. Germline loops: CDR1 SEHNR, CDR2 FQNEAQ (reference sequence). The CDR3: CASSPGVGSPQHF. The CDR3 nucleotides are TGTGCCAGCAGCCCGGGAGTTGGGTCGCCCCAGCATTTT.

The chain uses TRBV5-8 and TRBJ1-3; D not certain. There are 13 residues in the CDR3. CDR1 and CDR2 from the germline V gene are SGHTS and YDEGEE. V shed 4 bases and J shed 0 bases, with 5 bases lying between them. The CDR3 coding sequence is TGTGCCAGCAGCAACCTCTCTGGAAACACCATATATTTT. It yields the protein CASSNLSGNTIYF.

The gene calls are TRBV5-6 and TRBJ2-5; D ambiguous. The V gene lost 2 bases and the J gene lost 5 bases, with 10 bases spanning the gap. This CDR3 contains 13 residues. Looked up from germline, CDR1 is SGHDT and CDR2 is YYEEEE. The CDR3 region is CASSLPGGETQYF. The CDR3 nucleotides are TGTGCCAGCAGCTTACCGGGTGGTGAGACCCAGTACTTC. Complete variable domain (other parts from reference TRBV5-6 and TRBJ2-5): DAGVTQSPTHLIKTRGQQVTLRCSPKSGHDTVSWYQQALGQGPQFIFQYYEEEERQRGNFPDRFSGHQFPNYSSELNVNALLLGDSALYLCASSLPGGETQYFGPGTRLLVL.

The V gene is TRBV6-5, the J gene TRBJ2-7, with 10 bases matching TRBD2. The germline V gene has CDR1 MNHEY and CDR2 SVGAGI. With 0 bases clipped from V and 2 bases from J, the junction kept 4 bases outside the gene matches. The CDR3 loop spans 16 amino acids. The CDR3 loop is CASSYSPLAGAYEQYF. CDR3 in DNA: TGTGCCAGCAGTTACTCCCCGCTAGCGGGAGCCTACGAGCAGTACTTC.

In DNA form, the CDR3 reads TGTGCCAGCAGTAGCACAGGGAAAGGTGAGCAGTACTTC. As protein: CASSSTGKGEQYF. The chain couples TRBV6-5 to TRBJ2-7, with D tentatively TRBD1 (6 bases). This CDR3 comprises 13 residues. Trimming took 5 bases from V and 7 from J, leaving 15 bases between them. Germline assignment: CDR1 MNHEY and CDR2 SVGAGI.

The chain links TRBV29-1 to TRBJ1-5; D is perhaps TRBD1 (5 bases). The CDR3 covers 13 residues. The V end was cut by 6 bases, the J end by 3 bases, with 12 bases between. CDR1 is SQVTM, CDR2 ANQGSEA, per germline. CDR3 coding DNA: TGCAGCGTGGCGACAGACATCAATCAGCCCCAGCATTTT. Translated, it gives CSVATDINQPQHF.

This chain links TRBV4-2 with TRBJ2-3; 9 bases are shared with TRBD2. The CDR3 spans 17 residues. Trimming cost V 0 bases and J 3 bases; bases outside gene matches: 7. Germline CDR1 is LGHNA and CDR2 is YNFKEQ. As DNA, the CDR3 is TGTGCCAGCAGCCAAGAGTCCGGCGGGGGGGCGACAGATACGCAGTATTTT. This codes for CASSQESGGGATDTQYF.